The 8 T cell receptor beta chains below come from one sample, sequenced in a study of blood T cell repertoires in COVID-19. The protocol was immunoSEQ multiplex PCR, while the TCRdb copy is restricted to in-frame clones and leaves out a portion. The table includes almost 200,000 clones, 80% to 90% detected once. Sequencing was performed on PBMCs or T cells enriched from blood (not recorded which). These receptors were collected from a woman between 18 and 29 years old who had recovered from COVID-19.

This clone was observed a few times. This rearrangement joins TRBV19 to TRBJ2-2, with D tentatively TRBD1 (5 bases). CDR1 and CDR2 (germline): LNHDA, SQIVND (reference sequence). CDR3 length: 14 amino acids. Trimming left V 5 bases short and J 3 bases short, with 10 bases between. CDR3 bases: TGTGCCAGTAGTCCCCCCAGGGACACCGGGGAGCTGTTTTTT. This translates into CASSPPRDTGELFF.

This clone showed up just once. The rearrangement joins TRBV29-1 to TRBJ1-2, with no clear D. V was pared by 3 bases and J by 4 bases, with 15 bases between. Germline loops: CDR1 SQVTM, CDR2 ANQGSEA. The CDR3 consists of 14 residues. The CDR3 sequence: CSVDKRQPIYGYTF. The DNA of the CDR3 is TGCAGCGTTGATAAGCGGCAGCCCATCTATGGCTACACCTTC.

The chain uses TRBV5-1 and TRBJ2-5, with D possibly matching TRBD1 (6 bases). This CDR3 spans 15 amino acids. With 4 bases removed from V and 5 bases from J, the gap between germline ends came to 18 bases. Germline V gives CDR1 SGHRS, CDR2 YFSETQ. This CDR3 is CASSVTGTSTETQYF. In DNA form, the CDR3 reads TGCGCCAGCAGCGTAACAGGGACGTCTACGGAGACCCAGTACTTC. Using reference TRBV5-1 and TRBJ2-5 for the parts outside the CDR3, the full variable domain is KAGVTQTPRYLIKTRGQQVTLSCSPISGHRSVSWYQQTPGQGLQFLFEYFSETQRNKGNFPGRFSGRQFSNSRSEMNVSTLELGDSALYLCASSVTGTSTETQYFGPGTRLLVL.

CDR3 sequence reads: CSVVGGDYTEAFF. In nucleotides, the CDR3 is TGCAGCGTTGTCGGGGGTGACTACACTGAAGCTTTCTTT. This chain links TRBV29-1 with TRBJ1-1, with D perhaps TRBD1 (5 bases). This CDR3 is built from 13 residues. V lost 4 bases and J 3 bases, leaving 12 bases between the germline ends. Germline CDR1 and CDR2: SQVTM and ANQGSEA.

This chain joins TRBV5-4 and TRBJ1-2, with 9 bases identical to TRBD1. Looked up from germline, CDR1 is SGHNT and CDR2 is YYREEE (reference sequence). V gave up 2 bases and J gave up 1 base; unmatched junction bases: 3. The CDR3 spans 15 residues. CDR3 protein: CASSLRQGVNYGYTF. The CDR3 bases are TGTGCCAGCAGCTTAAGACAGGGGGTTAACTATGGCTACACCTTC.

With respect to this clone: The sample contains more than one DNA sequence encoding this CDR3. This chain connects TRBV6-6 to TRBJ2-7; 7 bases align to TRBD1. The length of the CDR3 is 13 residues. V shed 4 bases and J 3 bases; nucleotides not matched to a gene: 3. Germline lookup yields CDR1 MNHNY and CDR2 SVGAGI (reference sequence). CDR3 in DNA: TGTGCCAGCAGTTTAGACAGGGACTACGAGCAGTACTTC. Its protein is CASSLDRDYEQYF.

The chain has TRBV2 and TRBJ2-1; 7 bases are shared with TRBD2. Losses at the gene ends were 6 bases for V and 2 bases for J; bases not matched to a gene: 7. The germline V gene has CDR1 SNHLY and CDR2 FYNNEI. The CDR3 totals 15 residues. CDR3 in amino acids: CASRKDGLAYNEQFF. CDR3 DNA sequence: TGTGCCAGCAGAAAGGACGGACTAGCCTACAATGAGCAGTTCTTC.

The chain has TRBV27 and TRBJ2-5; D is possibly TRBD1 (5 bases). The CDR3 is 12 amino acids. Trimming removed 6 bases at V and 5 bases at J, with 10 bases between. Germline assignment: CDR1 MNHEY and CDR2 SMNVEV (reference sequence). CDR3 sequence reads: CASRGVGETQYF. CDR3 DNA sequence: TGTGCCAGCAGAGGGGTTGGGGAGACCCAGTACTTC.